This T cell receptor beta chain is drawn from a study of control samples from healthy donors and cancer patients. The CDR3 loop spans 16 amino acids. Looked up from germline, CDR1 is SEHNR and CDR2 is FQNEAQ (reference sequence). Germline trimming cut 4 bases from V and 0 bases from J; bases unmatched to any gene: 1. The data were produced by immunoSEQ multiplex PCR, yet TCRdb's version contains in-frame clones alone and is incomplete. The data show under 90,000 clones, approximately 92% seen once. Sequenced sample: blood. The TCR sequence derives from a woman in her sixties or seventies in good health. The chain combines TRBV7-9 with TRBJ2-3, with TRBD2 matching over 13 bases. CDR3 residues: CASSSGLAGSTDTQYF. Here the CDR3 DNA reads TGTGCCAGCAGCTCGGGACTAGCGGGAAGCACAGATACGCAGTATTTT.